The 30 T cell receptor beta chains below come from one sample, sequenced in a study of regulatory T cells in long-lasting Graves disease. Arm-PCR of CDR3 regions with iRepertoire HTBI primers generated TCR beta libraries. Using its own MiXCR run on the multiplex PCR reads, TCRdb lists one record per CDR3 protein. This sample has approximately 400,000 distinct CDR3 sequences, with under 15% found just once. Noted time point: newly diagnosed GD, antithyroid drugs for less than 3 months. The TCR library was made from RNA that had been extracted from PBMCs in TRIzol. Another study also made use of these data, one on T cells in Graves' hyperthyroidism and ophthalmopathy.

Sequencing used peripheral blood mononuclear cells (PBMCs), obtained at new diagnosis, from a patient treated with antithyroid drugs. All receptors derive from a young woman with Graves disease.

The chain couples TRBV10-3 to TRBJ1-1; 10 nucleotides match TRBD1. Trimming removed 0 bases from V and 7 bases from J; junction bases left unmatched: 5. CDR1 ENHRY and CDR2 SYGVKD come from the germline V gene. This CDR3 comprises 15 residues. The CDR3 loop is CAISESRQGASEAFF. The CDR3 nucleotides are TGTGCCATCAGTGAGTCGAGACAGGGGGCGAGTGAAGCTTTCTTT.

This clonotype was found many times. The CDR3 loop is CASSSRTSDPKNIQYF. For the CDR3, the DNA is TGTGCCAGCAGCTCCCGGACTAGCGACCCCAAAAACATTCAGTACTTC. V usage is TRBV11-3 and J usage is TRBJ2-4, with TRBD2 matching over 9 bases. Trimming took 4 bases from V and 2 from J; bases not matched to a gene: 6. CDR1 and CDR2 from the germline V gene are SGHNT and YENEEA. The CDR3 is 16 amino acids.

This clonotype was counted many times. The chain recombines TRBV2 with TRBJ2-2, with 12 bases lining up with TRBD2. The germline V gene has CDR1 SNHLY and CDR2 FYNNEI. This CDR3 has 16 amino acids. Germline trimming cut 3 bases from V and 5 bases from J; bases unmatched to any gene: 4. The CDR3, as DNA: TGTGCCAGCAGTGACGGTACTAGCGGGAGGACCGGGGAGCTGTTTTTT. This translates into CASSDGTSGRTGELFF.

The chain recombines TRBV27 with TRBJ2-1; a weak D match, TRBD2 (6 bases). CDR1 and CDR2 from the germline V gene are MNHEY and SMNVEV (reference sequence). CDR3 length: 15 amino acids. V lost 7 bases, J lost 2 bases, and 15 bases lay in between. CDR3 DNA sequence: TGTGCCAGCACCCATAGGAGGGCAACCTACAATGAGCAGTTCTTC. This translates into CASTHRRATYNEQFF.

This clonotype came up many times. The CDR3 sequence is CASSEAYQGEQYF. As DNA, the CDR3 is TGTGCCAGCAGTGAAGCTTACCAGGGAGAGCAGTACTTC. The chain joins TRBV2 to TRBJ2-7; weak D call: TRBD1 (5 bases). The V and J ends lost 0 bases and 7 bases respectively, with 10 bases between them. Germline V gene sequence: CDR1 SNHLY, CDR2 FYNNEI. The CDR3 runs 13 residues.

The gene calls are TRBV5-1 and TRBJ2-1; 16 nucleotides align to TRBD2. The V gene's germline CDR1 is SGHRS and CDR2 YFSETQ. This CDR3 is 18 amino acids long. The V gene end was trimmed by 5 bases and the J gene end by 0 bases; junction bases not matched to a gene: 5. CDR3 sequence (DNA): TGCGCCAGCAGGGCTGGGACTAGCGGGAGGGACTCCTACAATGAGCAGTTCTTC. Translated, it gives CASRAGTSGRDSYNEQFF.

The V gene is TRBV9, the J gene TRBJ2-7, with D perhaps assigned TRBD1 or TRBD2 (7 bases each). Germline loops: CDR1 SGDLS, CDR2 YYNGEE. V gave up 7 bases and J gave up 1 base, with 15 bases separating them. CDR3 length: 14 residues. The CDR3 DNA follows: TGTGCCAGCGGGGGGGGGACAGAGTCCTACGAGCAGTACTTC. Translated: CASGGGTESYEQYF.

V gene TRBV4-1 combines with J gene TRBJ1-2, with a possible D match to TRBD1 (6 bases). CDR1 and CDR2 (germline): MGHRA, YSYEKL. The CDR3 is made up of 19 amino acids. Trimming pared 0 bases from V and 5 bases from J, leaving 25 bases between. The CDR3 DNA reads as TGCGCCAGCAGCCAAGAGAATTTACCCTCCTTAGGGGGAAGATATGGCTACACCTTC. Translation: CASSQENLPSLGGRYGYTF.

This clonotype occurred a few times. The chain employs TRBV29-1 and TRBJ2-7; no reliable D call. Germline V gene data show CDR1 as SQVTM and CDR2 as ANQGSEA. The CDR3 totals 12 residues. The ends were cut back, 6 bases at V and 0 bases at J, with 9 bases in the middle. The DNA of the CDR3 is TGCAGCGTACTGCGGTCCTCCTACGAGCAGTACTTC. Protein product: CSVLRSSYEQYF.

This chain links TRBV20-1 with TRBJ1-2, with 7 nucleotides matching TRBD1. There are 15 residues in the CDR3. CDR1 DFQATT and CDR2 SNEGSKA come from the germline V gene (reference sequence). After removal of 4 bases from V and 0 bases from J, the junction contained 8 bases not matched to a gene. This CDR3 is CSATWTGQANYGYTF. In nucleotides, the CDR3 is TGCAGTGCTACCTGGACAGGCCAAGCTAACTATGGCTACACCTTC.

This clonotype was observed many times. This sequence joins TRBV3-1 and TRBJ2-3; the match to TRBD1 covers 8 bases. Germline V gene sequence: CDR1 LGHDT, CDR2 YNNKEL (reference sequence). Trimming at V came to 4 bases and at J to 1 base, leaving 7 bases not matched to a gene. The CDR3 consists of 16 residues. CDR3 DNA sequence: TGTGCCAGCAGCCCGGACAGGGAGTTCCGCACAGATACGCAGTATTTT. Translated: CASSPDREFRTDTQYF.

This clonotype showed up many times. The J gene is TRBJ2-7, the V gene TRBV7-8; 12 bases are a match to TRBD2. CDR1 is SGHVS, CDR2 FQNEAQ, per germline. This CDR3 spans 16 amino acids. V was clipped by 2 bases and J by 6 bases; unmatched bases: 8. CDR3: CASSLLAGGKGGEQYF. The CDR3 DNA is TGTGCCAGCAGCTTACTAGCGGGAGGGAAGGGTGGCGAGCAGTACTTC.

This clonotype was recorded many times. This CDR3 is CASSLERNEQFF. CDR3 sequence (DNA): TGCGCCAGCAGCTTGGAGAGGAATGAGCAGTTCTTC. The chain uses TRBV5-1 and TRBJ2-1; D is unclear. The V end was cut by 0 bases, the J end by 7 bases, with 5 bases between. Germline CDR1 reads SGHRS; CDR2 reads YFSETQ. The CDR3 covers 12 residues.

Here the CDR3 reads CACRLGSNTEAFF. The CDR3 DNA reads TGTGCCTGCCGCCTGGGTTCGAACACTGAAGCTTTCTTT. The chain carries TRBV30 and TRBJ1-1; D gene unclear. V was clipped by 6 bases and J by 1 base, with 12 bases between them. The CDR3 consists of 13 residues. CDR1 and CDR2 (germline): GTSNPN, SVGIG (reference sequence). Supplemented by reference TRBV30 and TRBJ1-1, the full variable domain reads SQTIHQWPATLVQPVGSPLSLECTVEGTSNPNLYWYRQAAGRGLQLLFYSVGIGQISSEVPQNLSASRPQDRQFILSSKKLLLSDSGFYLCACRLGSNTEAFFGQGTRLTVV.

This clonotype was seen repeatedly, ten times or more. This chain uses TRBV20-1 with TRBJ2-5; 7 bases fit TRBD2. CDR1 is DFQATT and CDR2 is SNEGSKA in the germline V gene (reference sequence). The J segment lost 2 bases and the V segment lost 0 bases, leaving 9 bases of the junction unmatched. CDR3 size: 16 residues. This CDR3 reads CSARDLTSRRQETQYF. CDR3 DNA sequence: TGCAGTGCTAGAGATTTGACTAGCAGGCGTCAAGAGACCCAGTACTTC.

This clonotype occurred many times. The CDR3 DNA follows: TGTGCCAGCAGCCCCGACGGGCCCCAGGGGCCCCAGCATTTT. Protein: CASSPDGPQGPQHF. The chain couples TRBV12-3 or TRBV12-4 to TRBJ1-5, with a tentative D call TRBD1 (5 bases). The CDR3 runs 14 residues. V was cut by 6 bases and J by 9 bases, with 18 bases left in between.

In its sample, this clonotype was seen many times. The chain links TRBV19 to TRBJ2-7; the D gene is possibly TRBD2 (6 bases). Per the germline V gene, CDR1 is LNHDA and CDR2 is SQIVND (reference sequence). V was pared by 4 bases and J by 0 bases, with 19 bases between. CDR3 length: 17 amino acids. The CDR3 nucleotides are TGTGCCAGTAGTAAGGTATCGTCCGGGCGGGGCTCCTACGAGCAGTACTTC. Its translation: CASSKVSSGRGSYEQYF.

The chain uses TRBV2 and TRBJ2-1; no definite D call. Germline CDR1 SNHLY, CDR2 FYNNEI. V gave up 6 bases and J gave up 10 bases, with 13 bases separating them. The CDR3 runs 12 residues. The CDR3: CASSDNGLEQFF. CDR3 DNA: TGTGCCAGCAGCGACAACGGCCTGGAGCAGTTCTTC.

The rearrangement uses TRBV2 and TRBJ2-3, with 8 bases fitting TRBD1. With the DNA end fitting TRBJ2-5 better, the J assignment may be wrong. CDR3 length: 15 residues. From germline, CDR1 is SNHLY and CDR2 FYNNEI. The CDR3 nucleotides read TGTGCCAGCAGCCCGCAACCAGGGGGCATGGAGACCCAGTACTTC. It codes for CASSPQPGGMETQYF.

The chain uses TRBV24-1 and TRBJ1-1; D is uncertain. This CDR3 is built from 12 residues. V was cut by 8 bases and J by 0 bases, with 6 bases left in between. Germline CDR1 KGHDR, CDR2 SFDVKD. The CDR3 region has the DNA TGTGCCACCATGTCGGTGAACACTGAAGCTTTCTTT. Protein sequence: CATMSVNTEAFF.

This clonotype was found a few times. The rearrangement joins TRBV28 to TRBJ2-2; 9 nucleotides match TRBD1. There are 17 residues in the CDR3. With 6 bases clipped from V and 1 base from J, the junction kept 9 bases outside the gene matches. The germline CDR1 and CDR2 sequences are MDHEN and SYDVKM. Here the CDR3 reads CASSPDPGQGNTGELFF. The CDR3 DNA sequence: TGTGCCAGCAGCCCCGATCCGGGACAGGGGAACACCGGGGAGCTGTTTTTT.

This clonotype has a handful of counts. The chain joins TRBV20-1 to TRBJ2-5; the D gene is possibly TRBD2 (6 bases). Per the germline V gene, CDR1 is DFQATT and CDR2 is SNEGSKA (reference sequence). This CDR3 comprises 14 residues. The CDR3 DNA reads TGCAGCGTCAGCCGGGAGCGTTACCAAGAGACCCAGTACTTC. This codes for CSVSRERYQETQYF.

The chain couples TRBV7-9 to TRBJ1-2, with D tentatively TRBD1 (6 bases). V was cut by 0 bases and J by 4 bases, with 21 bases left in between. CDR1 and CDR2 from the germline V gene are SEHNR and FQNEAQ (reference sequence). This CDR3 spans 18 amino acids. DNA of the CDR3: TGTGCCAGCAGCTTAGCCTCGACCATGAATGGACAGAGCTATGGCTACACCTTC. The encoded protein is CASSLASTMNGQSYGYTF.

This clonotype was seen many times. The chain employs TRBV7-2 and TRBJ2-1; 11 positions agree with TRBD2. CDR3 length equals 16 residues. Germline CDR1 SGHTA, CDR2 FQGNSA. V dropped 5 bases and J dropped 5; count of bases not matched to a gene: 8. The CDR3 nucleotides read TGTGCCAGCAGCCACAAACTAGCGGGAGTGAACAATGAGCAGTTCTTC. Translating gives CASSHKLAGVNNEQFF.

This clonotype was picked up many times. This rearrangement joins TRBV3-1 to TRBJ2-3, with D uncertain. The CDR3 runs to 15 residues. Trimming took 0 bases from V and 1 from J, leaving 8 bases between them. Germline-derived CDR1 and CDR2 are LGHDT and YNNKEL (reference sequence). CDR3 coding DNA: TGTGCCAGCAGCCAAGATTGGGCTCGCACAGATACGCAGTATTTT. The encoded protein is CASSQDWARTDTQYF.

The chain recombines TRBV15 with TRBJ2-7; possible D gene TRBD2, 5 bases. The CDR3 is 16 residues long. Germline lookup yields CDR1 LNHNV and CDR2 YYDKDF (reference sequence). Deletions cut 3 bases from V and 0 bases from J, with 15 bases between. DNA of the CDR3: TGTGCCACCAGCAGCGCCCGTGAGGGTCCCTCCTACGAGCAGTACTTC. Its translation is CATSSAREGPSYEQYF. Variable domain in full (rest from reference TRBV15 and TRBJ2-7): DAMVIQNPRYQVTQFGKPVTLSCSQTLNHNVMYWYQQKSSQAPKLLFHYYDKDFNNEADTPDNFQSRRPNTSFCFLDIRSPGLGDTAMYLCATSSAREGPSYEQYFGPGTRLTVT.

This clonotype has at least ten counts. The rearrangement links TRBV7-8 to TRBJ2-7, with 7 bases lining up with TRBD2. J gave up 6 bases and V 5 bases, and 13 bases lay outside the gene matches. Germline CDR1 and CDR2: SGHVS and FQNEAQ. The CDR3 has 15 amino acids. CDR3 region: CASSLRGGRALEQYF. The DNA of the CDR3 is TGTGCCAGCAGCCTTCGGGGAGGGAGGGCCCTCGAGCAGTACTTC. Full variable domain (outside the CDR3, taken from reference TRBV7-8 and TRBJ2-7): GAGVSQSPRYKVAKRGQDVALRCDPISGHVSLFWYQQALGQGPEFLTYFQNEAQLDKSGLPSDRFFAERPEGSVSTLKIQRTQQEDSAVYLCASSLRGGRALEQYFGPGTRLTVT.

Only a few counts were recorded for this clonotype. This chain uses TRBV12-5 with TRBJ2-1, with TRBD1 matching over 11 bases. The CDR3 totals 16 residues. Germline lookup yields CDR1 LGHNT and CDR2 FRNRAP. V shed 0 bases and J 8 bases; nucleotides not matched to a gene: 6. CDR3 DNA sequence: TGTGCTAGTGGTTTGGTGACGGGACAGGGGGTCCATGAGCAGTTCTTC. Amino acid sequence: CASGLVTGQGVHEQFF.

This clonotype was observed many times. The rearrangement links TRBV6-1 to TRBJ1-1; 7 nucleotides agree with TRBD1. There are 15 residues in the CDR3. V lost 5 bases, J lost 5 bases, and 11 bases stayed unmatched. Germline loops: CDR1 MNHNS, CDR2 SASEGT. The CDR3 region has the DNA TGTGCCAGCAGTACTAGATCAGGGGGGAGTACTGAAGCTTTCTTT. This codes for CASSTRSGGSTEAFF.

This chain joins TRBV5-1 and TRBJ2-2; weak D call: TRBD2 (5 bases). Germline V gene sequence: CDR1 SGHRS, CDR2 YFSETQ. CDR3 length: 14 amino acids. Trimming cost V 5 bases and J 6 bases, with 14 bases left between them. CDR3 coding DNA: TGCGCCAGCAGAGAGAGGGTGAGCGCCGGGGAGCTGTTTTTT. Translation gives CASRERVSAGELFF.